Listed here are 14 T cell receptor beta chains from one sample, sequenced in a study of T cells in Graves' hyperthyroidism and ophthalmopathy. Authors of the study amplified TCR beta CDR3 regions from RNA transcripts. TCR CDR3 regions were first amplified by RT-PCR with HTBI primers. TCRdb processed the multiplex PCR reads anew with MiXCR; each CDR3 protein has one entry. The table includes a few hundred thousand distinct CDR3 sequences, roughly an eighth detected once. Sequenced material: blood. These receptors originate from a woman in her forties with Graves' ophthalmopathy.

This clonotype was picked up a small number of times. The J gene is TRBJ1-5, the V gene TRBV4-1; 8 bases map to TRBD1. V trimming: 3 bases; J trimming: 2 bases; junction bases outside the gene matches: 3. Germline loops: CDR1 MGHRA, CDR2 YSYEKL. The CDR3 runs to 15 residues. The DNA of the CDR3 is TGCGCCAGCAGCCAGCAGGGGGCTGGCAATCAGCCCCAGCATTTT. It translates to CASSQQGAGNQPQHF.

This clonotype was detected ten times or more. V usage is TRBV2 and J usage is TRBJ1-1, with D maybe TRBD1 (5 bases). Germline lookup yields CDR1 SNHLY and CDR2 FYNNEI. The CDR3 totals 13 residues. Deletions cut 3 bases from V and 7 bases from J, with 12 bases between. CDR3 loop: CASSDLSGGEAFF. The CDR3 DNA sequence: TGTGCCAGCAGTGATTTGAGTGGGGGTGAAGCTTTCTTT.

The chain links TRBV19 to TRBJ1-2; tentative D call: TRBD1 (5 bases). CDR1 LNHDA and CDR2 SQIVND come from the germline V gene (reference sequence). V was trimmed by 2 bases and J by 8 bases, leaving 18 bases between them. The CDR3 loop spans 15 amino acids. The CDR3 reads CASSIREGLSSGYTF. The CDR3 DNA reads TGTGCCAGTAGTATACGTGAGGGGCTAAGTAGCGGCTACACCTTC.

In its sample, this clonotype was seen many times. Here the CDR3 reads CSVVKGDIQYF. CDR3 nucleotide sequence: TGCAGCGTTGTAAAAGGGGACATTCAGTACTTC. V usage is TRBV29-1 and J usage is TRBJ2-4, with a weak D call TRBD1 (5 bases). V lost 4 bases and J 8 bases, leaving 9 bases between the germline ends. The CDR3 has 11 amino acids. CDR1 SQVTM and CDR2 ANQGSEA come from the germline V gene. Based on the CDR3 plus reference TRBV29-1 and TRBJ2-4, the full variable domain is SAVISQKPSRDICQRGTSLTIQCQVDSQVTMMFWYRQQPGQSLTLIATANQGSEATYESGFVIDKFPISRPNLTFSTLTVSNMSPEDSSIYLCSVVKGDIQYFGAGTRLSVL.

This clonotype was counted only a few times. This rearrangement joins TRBV7-6 to TRBJ1-5; maybe TRBD1 (5 bases). Germline V lookup: CDR1 SGHVS, CDR2 FNYEAQ. CDR3 length equals 15 residues. V lost 2 bases to trimming and J lost 3 bases, with 11 bases between them. The CDR3 sequence is CASSLTQGFNQPQHF. In DNA, the CDR3 is TGTGCCAGCAGCTTAACCCAGGGTTTCAATCAGCCCCAGCATTTT. Looking up the rest from reference TRBV7-6 and TRBJ1-5 gives the full variable domain: GAGVSQSPRYKVTKRGQDVALRCDPISGHVSLYWYRQALGQGPEFLTYFNYEAQQDKSGLPNDRFSAERPEGSISTLTIQRTEQRDSAMYRCASSLTQGFNQPQHFGDGTRLSIL.

This rearrangement joins TRBV12-3 or TRBV12-4 to TRBJ1-5; TRBD1 might be the D (6 bases). CDR3 size: 15 residues. V lost 3 bases to trimming and J lost 2 bases, with 11 bases between them. CDR3 in amino acids: CASSFGGQRNQPQHF. In DNA, the CDR3 is TGTGCCAGCAGTTTCGGGGGGCAACGCAATCAGCCCCAGCATTTT.

In this sample, this clonotype turned up a few times. This chain joins TRBV13 and TRBJ2-7; 12 bases are a match to TRBD2. Looked up from germline, CDR1 is PRHDT and CDR2 is FYEKMQ (reference sequence). Trimming at V came to 5 bases and at J to 2 bases, leaving 10 bases not matched to a gene. CDR3 length: 17 residues. DNA for the CDR3: TGTGCCAGCAGCCACGCCATGACTAGCGGGAGAACCTACGAGCAGTACTTC. It codes for CASSHAMTSGRTYEQYF. Full variable domain (remainder filled in from reference TRBV13 and TRBJ2-7): AAGVIQSPRHLIKEKRETATLKCYPIPRHDTVYWYQQGPGQDPQFLISFYEKMQSDKGSIPDRFSAQQFSDYHSELNMSSLELGDSALYFCASSHAMTSGRTYEQYFGPGTRLTVT.

The genes are TRBV14 and TRBJ1-2; TRBD1 aligns across 8 bases. This CDR3 is built from 15 residues. J lost 4 bases, V lost 1 base, and 5 bases had no gene match. Germline V gene sequence: CDR1 SGHDN, CDR2 FVKESK. The DNA of the CDR3 is TGTGCCAGCAGCCAAGTGTCCAGGGGGCTCTATGGCTACACCTTC. It is translated as CASSQVSRGLYGYTF.

This clonotype has ten or more counts. The chain recombines TRBV28 with TRBJ2-1; 7 bases fit TRBD2. Unmatched junction bases numbered 4, after V lost 6 bases and J lost 2 bases. CDR1 and CDR2 (germline): MDHEN, SYDVKM. This CDR3 is built from 14 residues. CDR3 sequence: CASSGLDAYNEQFF. As DNA, the CDR3 is TGTGCCAGCAGCGGACTAGACGCCTACAATGAGCAGTTCTTC. Based on the CDR3 plus reference TRBV28 and TRBJ2-1, the full variable domain is DVKVTQSSRYLVKRTGEKVFLECVQDMDHENMFWYRQDPGLGLRLIYFSYDVKMKEKGDIPEGYSVSREKKERFSLILESASTNQTSMYLCASSGLDAYNEQFFGPGTRLTVL.

Note on this clonotype: This could be a read error, since a much larger clone is one nucleotide away. The final CDR3 position lacks the conserved phenylalanine or tryptophan, pointing to a likely read error. This chain uses TRBV29-1 with TRBJ2-7; 9 bases fit TRBD1. Losses at the gene ends were 5 bases for V and 1 base for J; bases not matched to a gene: 3. Germline CDR1 and CDR2: SQVTM and ANQGSEA. This CDR3 spans 13 amino acids. The chain's CDR3 is CSVTGGRSYEQYL. CDR3 DNA: TGCAGCGTTACAGGGGGCAGGTCCTACGAGCAGTACCTC.

This clonotype was counted ten times or more. This rearrangement joins TRBV12-5 to TRBJ2-1, with 9 bases matching TRBD1. The germline V gene encodes CDR1 LGHNT and CDR2 FRNRAP. V shed 6 bases and J 3 bases; nucleotides not matched to a gene: 9. CDR3 length: 16 residues. CDR3 sequence reads: CASGQPPGQGYNEQFF. CDR3 DNA sequence: TGTGCTAGTGGCCAACCCCCGGGACAGGGCTACAATGAGCAGTTCTTC.

This clonotype appeared many times. V usage is TRBV10-3 and J usage is TRBJ2-2; 8 bases map to TRBD2. Germline-derived CDR1 and CDR2 are ENHRY and SYGVKD. This CDR3 region has 16 residues. J was trimmed by 7 bases and V by 6 bases; bases with no gene match: 13. The CDR3 loop reads CAISPAHGGAGGELFF. The CDR3 region has the DNA TGTGCCATCAGCCCCGCACACGGGGGGGCCGGCGGGGAGCTGTTTTTT.

This clonotype was seen a few times. The CDR3 is CASSEGTYPGETQYF. The CDR3, as DNA: TGTGCCAGCAGCGAGGGGACGTATCCAGGAGAGACCCAGTACTTC. J is TRBJ2-5 and V is TRBV9; perhaps D is TRBD1 or TRBD2 (5 bases each). CDR3 size: 15 residues. The germline CDR1 and CDR2 sequences are SGDLS and YYNGEE. V was cut by 3 bases and J by 4 bases, with 16 bases left in between. The full variable domain, its missing parts supplied by reference TRBV9 and TRBJ2-5, is DSGVTQTPKHLITATGQRVTLRCSPRSGDLSVYWYQQSLDQGLQFLIQYYNGEERAKGNILERFSAQQFPDLHSELNLSSLELGDSALYFCASSEGTYPGETQYFGPGTRLLVL.

This clonotype was detected many times. The rearrangement joins TRBV11-2 to TRBJ2-1; TRBD2 matches 12 bases. The CDR3 has 18 amino acids. The V gene end was trimmed by 2 bases and the J gene end by 7 bases; junction bases not matched to a gene: 12. Looked up from germline, CDR1 is SGHAT and CDR2 is FQNNGV. DNA of the CDR3: TGTGCCAGCAGCTTACGTCGACTAGCGGGGGATCGGTTGAATGAGCAGTTCTTC. It encodes CASSLRRLAGDRLNEQFF.